This TCR beta chain was sequenced for a study of CD8 T cells in Susac syndrome. V was clipped by 0 bases and J by 5 bases, with 14 bases between them. The germline gives CDR1 SGHTS, CDR2 YDEGEE. This CDR3 is 15 amino acids long. CD8+ and CD4+ blood T cells underwent TCR beta sequencing. The study used treatment-naive patients who had stable or active relapsing-remitting disease as multiple sclerosis controls. Worth noting for this clonotype: Its antigen is unknown.

About 0.5 to 1 ug RNA was reverse transcribed with random hexamers. With immunoSEQ multiplex PCR, TCR beta CDR3 was amplified across 54 Vbeta and 13 Jbeta. MiXCR was run by TCRdb on the immunoSEQ multiplex PCR reads, yielding one entry per CDR3 protein. The repertoire holds 400,000 or so distinct CDR3 sequences, roughly 85% seen once, with roughly 0.11% in the top ten. Study-level points and caveats: As the study acknowledged, the number of individuals who were part of its TCR sequencing and HLA analysis was relatively small.

The sequence was collected from a human donor with multiple sclerosis. The sequencing sample was made of CD8+ T cells from PBMCs. The chain is built from TRBV5-8 and TRBJ2-5; D may correspond to TRBD1 or TRBD2 (5 bases each). This CDR3 is CASSLDPGPRETQYF. CDR3 in DNA: TGTGCCAGCAGCTTGGATCCGGGGCCTCGGGAGACCCAGTACTTC.